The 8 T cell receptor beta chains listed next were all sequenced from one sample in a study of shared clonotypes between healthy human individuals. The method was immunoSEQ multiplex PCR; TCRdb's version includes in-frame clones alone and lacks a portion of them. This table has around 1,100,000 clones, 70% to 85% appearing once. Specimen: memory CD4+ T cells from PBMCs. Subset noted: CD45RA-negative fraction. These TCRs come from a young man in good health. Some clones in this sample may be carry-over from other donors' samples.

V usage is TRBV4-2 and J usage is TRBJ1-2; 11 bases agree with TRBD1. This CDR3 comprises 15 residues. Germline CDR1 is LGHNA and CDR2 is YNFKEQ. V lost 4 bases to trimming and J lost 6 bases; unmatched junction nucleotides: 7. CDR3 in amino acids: CASSPPGTGGHGYTF. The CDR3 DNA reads TGTGCCAGCAGCCCCCCCGGGACAGGGGGACATGGCTACACCTTC.

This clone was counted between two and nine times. The CDR3 DNA sequence: TGTGCCAGCAGTTGGACCTTCTCCGATGAGCAGTTCTTC. It yields the protein CASSWTFSDEQFF. The V and J genes are TRBV28 and TRBJ2-1; D gene uncertain. This CDR3 comprises 13 residues. CDR1 and CDR2 from the germline V gene are MDHEN and SYDVKM. V dropped 4 bases and J dropped 8 bases, with 12 bases sitting between them. Looking up the rest from reference TRBV28 and TRBJ2-1 gives the full variable domain: DVKVTQSSRYLVKRTGEKVFLECVQDMDHENMFWYRQDPGLGLRLIYFSYDVKMKEKGDIPEGYSVSREKKERFSLILESASTNQTSMYLCASSWTFSDEQFFGPGTRLTVL.

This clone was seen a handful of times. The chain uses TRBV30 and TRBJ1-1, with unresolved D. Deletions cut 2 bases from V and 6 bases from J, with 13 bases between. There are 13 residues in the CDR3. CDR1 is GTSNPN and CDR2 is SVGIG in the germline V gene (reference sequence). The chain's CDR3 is CAWSWRRMAEAFF. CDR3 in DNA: TGTGCCTGGAGTTGGAGGAGGATGGCTGAAGCTTTCTTT.

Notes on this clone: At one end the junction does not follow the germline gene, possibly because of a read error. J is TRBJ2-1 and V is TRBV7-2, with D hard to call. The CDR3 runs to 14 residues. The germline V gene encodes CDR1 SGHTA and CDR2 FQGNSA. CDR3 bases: TGTGCCAGCAGCTTAGGTTTATCCTCCAATGAGCAGTTCTTC. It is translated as CASSLGLSSNEQFF.

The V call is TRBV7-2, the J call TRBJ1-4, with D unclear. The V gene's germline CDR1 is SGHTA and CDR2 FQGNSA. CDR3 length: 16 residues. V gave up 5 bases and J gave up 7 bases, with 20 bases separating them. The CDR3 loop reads CASSQMSPSESEKLFF. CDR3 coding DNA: TGTGCCAGCAGCCAAATGAGCCCTTCGGAGAGTGAAAAACTGTTTTTT. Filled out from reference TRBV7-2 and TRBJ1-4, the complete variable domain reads GAGVSQSPSNKVTEKGKDVELRCDPISGHTALYWYRQSLGQGLEFLIYFQGNSAPDKSGLPSDRFSAERTGGSVSTLTIQRTQQEDSAVYLCASSQMSPSESEKLFFGSGTQLSVL.

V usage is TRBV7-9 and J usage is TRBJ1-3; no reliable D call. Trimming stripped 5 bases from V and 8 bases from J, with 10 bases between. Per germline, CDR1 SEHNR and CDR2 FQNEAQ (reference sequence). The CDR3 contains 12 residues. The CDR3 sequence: CASSRSTDTIYF. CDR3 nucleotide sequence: TGTGCCAGCAGCCGATCGACGGACACCATATATTTT.

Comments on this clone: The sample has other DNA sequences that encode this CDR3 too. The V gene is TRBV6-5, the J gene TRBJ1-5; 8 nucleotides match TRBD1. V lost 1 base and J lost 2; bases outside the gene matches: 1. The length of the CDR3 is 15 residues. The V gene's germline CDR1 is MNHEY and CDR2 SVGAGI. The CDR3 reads CASSYLGQGNQPQHF. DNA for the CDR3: TGTGCCAGCAGTTACTTGGGACAGGGCAATCAGCCCCAGCATTTT.

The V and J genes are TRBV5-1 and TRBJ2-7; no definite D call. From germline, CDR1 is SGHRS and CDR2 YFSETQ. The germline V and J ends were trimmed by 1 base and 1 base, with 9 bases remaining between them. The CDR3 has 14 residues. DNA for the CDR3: TGCGCCAGCAGCTTGAGGGCTTTATCCTACGAGCAGTACTTC. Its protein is CASSLRALSYEQYF. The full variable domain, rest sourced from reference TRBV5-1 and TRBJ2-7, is KAGVTQTPRYLIKTRGQQVTLSCSPISGHRSVSWYQQTPGQGLQFLFEYFSETQRNKGNFPGRFSGRQFSNSRSEMNVSTLELGDSALYLCASSLRALSYEQYFGPGTRLTVT.